This T cell receptor beta chain was identified during a study of T-cell reconstitution after alpha-beta-depleted transplantation in children. Notes on the study in general: Several patients had high TCRbeta diversity at day 60; it came from surviving recipient T cells and thymic progenitors. Newly produced T cells mostly accounted for T-cell counts and diversity one year post-transplant. Expanded graft clones numbering several hundred reportedly gave rise to alpha-beta T cells about two months after transplant.

V gave up 0 bases and J gave up 3 bases, with 9 bases separating them. The germline gives CDR1 MNHEY, CDR2 SVGAGI. The CDR3 is made up of 14 amino acids. During its preparation, the TCRbeta library received unique molecular identifiers. TCRdb passed the PCR reads through MiXCR, listing each CDR3 protein once. Of about 160,000 distinct CDR3 sequences listed, 11% are singletons. This clonotype was counted many times. Its target is unknown. The specimen comprised PBMCs, sampled before TCRalphabeta/CD19-depleted stem cell transplant. This receptor was taken from a boy between 2 and 10 years old with acute myeloid leukemia, due to receive a stem cell transplant. The chain carries TRBV6-5 and TRBJ2-7; maybe TRBD1 (6 bases). The DNA of the CDR3 is TGTGCCAGCAGTTACTCGAGGGGGTACTACGAGCAGTACTTC. Amino acids: CASSYSRGYYEQYF.